This TCR beta chain is drawn from a study of blood T cell repertoires in COVID-19. Across the study: Whether acute or convalescent, the COVID-19 samples came from the United States, Italy and Spain. Sample material is recorded as cDNA or gDNA derived from T cells, B-cell-depleted T cells, or PBMCs.

CDR1 and CDR2 (germline): MDHEN, SYDVKM. CDR3 length: 16 amino acids. The germline V and J ends were trimmed by 6 bases and 0 bases, with 14 bases remaining between them. How the authors handled the data: It was from reference gene primer amplification that nucleated cell counts were estimated. Here immunoSEQ multiplex PCR was the method, and the copy in TCRdb shows in-frame clones only, minus some. The V and J calls and clone size are taken from that table; D and trimming were inferred from the DNA. The table shows 70,000 to 75,000 clones, with 70% to 80% occurring only once. The sequenced material came from peripheral blood. The V and J genes are TRBV28 and TRBJ1-4, with D unclear. The TCR originated in a man aged 55 to 70 with active or convalescent COVID-19. The CDR3 here is CASRFRWAATNEKLFF. The CDR3 DNA sequence: TGTGCCAGCAGGTTTCGATGGGCCGCAACTAATGAAAAACTGTTTTTT.